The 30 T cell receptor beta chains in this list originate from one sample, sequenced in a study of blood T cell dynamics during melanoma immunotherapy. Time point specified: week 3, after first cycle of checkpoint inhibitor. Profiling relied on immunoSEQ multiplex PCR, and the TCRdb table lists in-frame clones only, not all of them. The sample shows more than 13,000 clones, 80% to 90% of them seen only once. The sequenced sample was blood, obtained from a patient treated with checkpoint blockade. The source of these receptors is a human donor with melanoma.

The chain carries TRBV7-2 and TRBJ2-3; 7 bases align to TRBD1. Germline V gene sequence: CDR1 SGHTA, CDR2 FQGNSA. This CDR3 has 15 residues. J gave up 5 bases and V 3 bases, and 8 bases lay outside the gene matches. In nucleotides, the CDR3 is TGTGCCAGCAGCTTGCAGGGGGTCGAGAGAGATACGCAGTATTTT. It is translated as CASSLQGVERDTQYF.

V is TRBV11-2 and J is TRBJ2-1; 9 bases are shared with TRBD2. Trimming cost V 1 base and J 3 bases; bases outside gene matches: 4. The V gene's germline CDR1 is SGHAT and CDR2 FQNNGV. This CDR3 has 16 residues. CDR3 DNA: TGTGCCAGCAGCTTAGTGGGTAGCGGGAGCTACAATGAGCAGTTCTTC. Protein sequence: CASSLVGSGSYNEQFF.

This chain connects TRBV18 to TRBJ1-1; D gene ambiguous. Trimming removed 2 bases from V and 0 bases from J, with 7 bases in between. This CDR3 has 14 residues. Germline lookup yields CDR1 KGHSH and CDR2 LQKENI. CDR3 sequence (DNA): TGTGCCAGCTCACCAGCCAGTCTGAACACTGAAGCTTTCTTT. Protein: CASSPASLNTEAFF.

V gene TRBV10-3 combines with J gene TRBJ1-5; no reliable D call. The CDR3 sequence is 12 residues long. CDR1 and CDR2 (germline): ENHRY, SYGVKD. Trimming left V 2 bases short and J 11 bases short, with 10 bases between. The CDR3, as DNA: TGTGCCATCAGTGAGGGGAAATCAGCCCAGCATTTT. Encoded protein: CAISEGKSAQHF.

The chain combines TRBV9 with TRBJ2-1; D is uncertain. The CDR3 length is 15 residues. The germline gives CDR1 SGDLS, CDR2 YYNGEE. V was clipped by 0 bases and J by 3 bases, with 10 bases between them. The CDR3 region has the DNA TGTGCCAGCAGCGTAGCCGTGGGTAACTACAATGAGCAGTTCTTC. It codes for CASSVAVGNYNEQFF.

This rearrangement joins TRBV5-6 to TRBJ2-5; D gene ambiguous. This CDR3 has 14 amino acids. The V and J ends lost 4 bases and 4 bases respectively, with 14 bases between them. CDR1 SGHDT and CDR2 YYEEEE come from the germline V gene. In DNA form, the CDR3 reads TGTGCCAGCAGCCTGGCTATTGGTCGAGAGACCCAGTACTTC. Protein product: CASSLAIGRETQYF.

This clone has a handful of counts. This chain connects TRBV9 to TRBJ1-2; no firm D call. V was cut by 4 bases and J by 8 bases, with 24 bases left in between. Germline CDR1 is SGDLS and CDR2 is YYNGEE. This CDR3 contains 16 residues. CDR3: CASSPLEVYQPVGYTF. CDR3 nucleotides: TGTGCCAGCAGCCCCCTGGAGGTGTATCAACCCGTCGGCTACACCTTC.

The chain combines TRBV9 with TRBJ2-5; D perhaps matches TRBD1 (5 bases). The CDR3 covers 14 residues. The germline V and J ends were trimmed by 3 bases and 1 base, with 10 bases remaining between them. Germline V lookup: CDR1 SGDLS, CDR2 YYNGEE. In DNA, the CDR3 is TGTGCCAGCAGCGCAGGGTCAGGCCAAGAGACCCAGTACTTC. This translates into CASSAGSGQETQYF.

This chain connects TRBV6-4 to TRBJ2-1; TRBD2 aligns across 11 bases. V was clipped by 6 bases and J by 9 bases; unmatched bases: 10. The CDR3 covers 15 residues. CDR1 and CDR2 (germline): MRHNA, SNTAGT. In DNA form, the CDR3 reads TGTGCCAGCAGGGAAACTAGCGGGAGCTTGGGTGAGCAGTTCTTC. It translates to CASRETSGSLGEQFF.

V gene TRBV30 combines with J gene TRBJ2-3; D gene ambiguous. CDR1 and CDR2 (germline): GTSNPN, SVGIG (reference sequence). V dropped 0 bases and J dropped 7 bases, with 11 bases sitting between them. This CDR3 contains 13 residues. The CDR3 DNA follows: TGTGCCTGGAGTGTACCGGTCAGCTATACGCAGTATTTT. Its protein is CAWSVPVSYTQYF.

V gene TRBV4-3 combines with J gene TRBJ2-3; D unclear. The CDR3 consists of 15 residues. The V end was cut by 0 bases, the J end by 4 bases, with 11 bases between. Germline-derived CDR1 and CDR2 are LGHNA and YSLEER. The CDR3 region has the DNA TGCGCCAGCAGCCAAGATTTAGCCTCAGCAGATACGCAGTATTTT. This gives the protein CASSQDLASADTQYF.

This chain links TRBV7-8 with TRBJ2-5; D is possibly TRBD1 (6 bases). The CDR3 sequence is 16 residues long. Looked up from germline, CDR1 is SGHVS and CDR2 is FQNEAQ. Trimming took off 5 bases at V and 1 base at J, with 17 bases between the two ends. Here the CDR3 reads CASSPRGDSIQETQYF. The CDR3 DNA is TGTGCCAGCAGCCCCAGGGGTGACTCGATCCAAGAGACCCAGTACTTC.

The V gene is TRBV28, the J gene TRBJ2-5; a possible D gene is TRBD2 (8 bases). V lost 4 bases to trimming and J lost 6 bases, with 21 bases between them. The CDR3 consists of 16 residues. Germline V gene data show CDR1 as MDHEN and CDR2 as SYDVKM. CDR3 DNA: TGTGCCAGCAGTTCCCCCGGGGGGGAGGGGGCTAAGACCCAGTACTTC. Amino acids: CASSSPGGEGAKTQYF.

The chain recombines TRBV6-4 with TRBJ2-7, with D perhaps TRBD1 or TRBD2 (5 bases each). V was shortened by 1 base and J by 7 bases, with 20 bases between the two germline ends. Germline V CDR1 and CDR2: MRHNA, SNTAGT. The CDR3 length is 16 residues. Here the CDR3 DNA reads TGTGCCAGCAGTGACTACGGAGGAGGAGGCGAGGGGGAGCAGTACTTC. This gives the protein CASSDYGGGGEGEQYF.

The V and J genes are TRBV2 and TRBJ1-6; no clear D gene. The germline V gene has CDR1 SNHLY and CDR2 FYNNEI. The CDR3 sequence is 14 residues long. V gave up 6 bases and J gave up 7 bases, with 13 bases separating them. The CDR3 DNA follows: TGTGCCAGCAGATTTGGACTGGGGAATTCACCCCTCCACTTT. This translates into CASRFGLGNSPLHF.

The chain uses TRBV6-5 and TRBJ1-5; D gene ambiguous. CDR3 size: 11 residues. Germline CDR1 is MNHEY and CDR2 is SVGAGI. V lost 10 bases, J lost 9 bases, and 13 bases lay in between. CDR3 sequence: CATGPAWPQHF. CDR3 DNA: TGTGCCACCGGACCTGCTTGGCCCCAGCATTTT.

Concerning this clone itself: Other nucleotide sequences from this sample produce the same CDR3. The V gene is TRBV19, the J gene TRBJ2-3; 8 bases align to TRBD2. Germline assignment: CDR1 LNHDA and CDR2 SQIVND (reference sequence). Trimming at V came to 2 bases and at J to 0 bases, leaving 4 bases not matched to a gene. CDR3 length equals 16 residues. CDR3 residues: CASSIFASGSTDTQYF. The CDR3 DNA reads TGTGCCAGTAGTATATTTGCTAGCGGGAGCACAGATACGCAGTATTTT.

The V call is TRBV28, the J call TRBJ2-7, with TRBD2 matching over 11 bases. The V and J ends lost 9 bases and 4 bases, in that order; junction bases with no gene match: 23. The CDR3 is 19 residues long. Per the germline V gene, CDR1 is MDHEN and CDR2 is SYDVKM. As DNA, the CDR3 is TGTGCCAGTGAAACGGTTCTAGGACTAGCGGGCAACACGGGATACGAGCAGTACTTC. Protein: CASETVLGLAGNTGYEQYF.

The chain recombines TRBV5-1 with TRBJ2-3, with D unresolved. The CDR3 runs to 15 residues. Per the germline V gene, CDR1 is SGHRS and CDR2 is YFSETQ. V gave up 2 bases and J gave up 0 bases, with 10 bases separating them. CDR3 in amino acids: CASSFFHSSTDTQYF. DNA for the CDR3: TGCGCCAGCAGCTTTTTCCATAGTAGCACAGATACGCAGTATTTT.

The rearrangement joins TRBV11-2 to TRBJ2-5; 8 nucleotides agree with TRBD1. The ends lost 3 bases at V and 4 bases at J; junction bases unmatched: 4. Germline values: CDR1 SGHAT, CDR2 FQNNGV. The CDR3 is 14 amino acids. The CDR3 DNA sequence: TGTGCCAGCAGCTTGGACAGGGCCGTAGAGACCCAGTACTTC. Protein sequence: CASSLDRAVETQYF.

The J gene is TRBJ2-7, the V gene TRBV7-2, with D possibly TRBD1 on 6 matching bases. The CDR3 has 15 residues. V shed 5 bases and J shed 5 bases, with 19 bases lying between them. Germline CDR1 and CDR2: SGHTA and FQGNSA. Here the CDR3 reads CASSQEPRGTNEQYF. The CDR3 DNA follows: TGTGCCAGCAGCCAGGAACCCAGGGGTACTAACGAGCAGTACTTC.

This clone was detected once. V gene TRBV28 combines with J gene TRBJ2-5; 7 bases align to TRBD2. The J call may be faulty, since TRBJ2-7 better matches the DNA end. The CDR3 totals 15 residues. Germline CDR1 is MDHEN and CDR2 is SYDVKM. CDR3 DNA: TGTGCCAGCAGTGCGTCTAGACCGGGAGGCTACGAGCAGTACTTC. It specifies CASSASRPGGYEQYF.

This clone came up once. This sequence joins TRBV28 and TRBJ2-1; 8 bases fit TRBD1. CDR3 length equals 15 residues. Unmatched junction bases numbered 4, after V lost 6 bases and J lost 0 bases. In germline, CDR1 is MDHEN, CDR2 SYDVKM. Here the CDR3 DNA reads TGTGCCAGCAGCCGAACAGGGGGCTCCTACAATGAGCAGTTCTTC. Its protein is CASSRTGGSYNEQFF.

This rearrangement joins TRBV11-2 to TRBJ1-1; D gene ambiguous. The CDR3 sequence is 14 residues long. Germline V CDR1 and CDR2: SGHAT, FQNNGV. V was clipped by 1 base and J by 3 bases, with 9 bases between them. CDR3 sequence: CASSLGLVDTEAFF. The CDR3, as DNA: TGTGCCAGCAGCTTAGGACTGGTGGACACTGAAGCTTTCTTT. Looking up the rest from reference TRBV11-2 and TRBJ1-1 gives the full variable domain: EAGVAQSPRYKIIEKRQSVAFWCNPISGHATLYWYQQILGQGPKLLIQFQNNGVVDDSQLPKDRFSAERLKGVDSTLKIQPAKLEDSAVYLCASSLGLVDTEAFFGQGTRLTVV.

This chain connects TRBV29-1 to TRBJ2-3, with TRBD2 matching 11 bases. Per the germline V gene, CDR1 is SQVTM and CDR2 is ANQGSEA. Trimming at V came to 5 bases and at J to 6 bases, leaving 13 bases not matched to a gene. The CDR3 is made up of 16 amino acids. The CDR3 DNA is TGCAGCGTTCCGAGACTAGCGGGATCACTGGGGGATACGCAGTATTTT. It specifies CSVPRLAGSLGDTQYF.

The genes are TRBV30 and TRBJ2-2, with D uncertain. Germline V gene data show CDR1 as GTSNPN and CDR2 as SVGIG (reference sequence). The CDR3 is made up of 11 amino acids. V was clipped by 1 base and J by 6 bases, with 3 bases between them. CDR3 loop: CAWSASGELFF. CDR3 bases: TGTGCCTGGAGTGCTTCCGGGGAGCTGTTTTTT.

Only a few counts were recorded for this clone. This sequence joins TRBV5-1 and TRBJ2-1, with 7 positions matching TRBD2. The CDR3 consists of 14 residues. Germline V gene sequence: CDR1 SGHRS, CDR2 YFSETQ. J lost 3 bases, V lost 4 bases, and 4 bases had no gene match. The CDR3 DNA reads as TGCGCCAGCAGCAAAAGCGGGAACTACAATGAGCAGTTCTTC. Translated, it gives CASSKSGNYNEQFF.

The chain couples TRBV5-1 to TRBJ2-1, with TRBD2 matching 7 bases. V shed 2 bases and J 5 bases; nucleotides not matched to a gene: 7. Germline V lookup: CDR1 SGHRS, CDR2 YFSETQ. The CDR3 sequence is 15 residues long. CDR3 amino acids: CASSLTGTINNEQFF. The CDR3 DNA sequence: TGCGCCAGCAGCTTAACCGGGACTATTAACAATGAGCAGTTCTTC.

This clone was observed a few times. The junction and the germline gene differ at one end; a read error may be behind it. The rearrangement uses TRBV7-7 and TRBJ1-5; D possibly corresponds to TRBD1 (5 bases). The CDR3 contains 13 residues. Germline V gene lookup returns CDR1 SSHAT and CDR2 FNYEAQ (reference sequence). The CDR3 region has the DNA TGTGCTAGCAGCTTAGGGGTCAATCAGCCCCAGCATTTT. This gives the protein CASSLGVNQPQHF.

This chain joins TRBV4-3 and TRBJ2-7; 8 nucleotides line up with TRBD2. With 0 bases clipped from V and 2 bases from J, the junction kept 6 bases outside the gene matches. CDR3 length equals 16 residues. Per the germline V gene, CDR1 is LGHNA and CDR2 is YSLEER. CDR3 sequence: CASSQDLVSGAYEQYF. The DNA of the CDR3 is TGCGCCAGCAGCCAAGATTTGGTTAGCGGGGCCTACGAGCAGTACTTC.